This T cell receptor beta chain comes out of a study of memory CD4+ T cells and cytomegalovirus serostatus. Sequenced by immunoSEQ multiplex PCR; TCRdb stores in-frame clones only, minus some. Of 45,000 to 65,000 clones in the sample, 65% to 80% were seen once. Single viable CD3+CD4+CD8-CD45RO+ cells were sorted as the memory CD4+ T cells. J gave up 7 bases and V 0 bases, and 14 bases lay outside the gene matches. Germline V gene sequence: CDR1 SEHNR, CDR2 FQNEAQ (reference sequence). The CDR3 has 18 amino acids. The sequenced sample was memory CD4+ T cells from blood. The sequence derives from an adult in good health and CMV-seropositive. This chain connects TRBV7-9 to TRBJ2-1, with 8 positions matching TRBD2. The CDR3 bases are TGTGCCAGCAGCTTAGCCCCCCGGACTAGCCAAGGGGATAATGAGCAGTTCTTC. Residues: CASSLAPRTSQGDNEQFF.